The sequence of this T cell receptor beta chain was determined in a study of T cells in Graves' hyperthyroidism and ophthalmopathy. Overall study context: Pretreatment peripheral blood was obtained at initial diagnosis. Study-level results: The model predicted ophthalmopathy a median roughly six months before onset.

Template material for amplifying TCR beta CDR3 regions consisted of RNA transcripts. The HTBI primer set drove a first-round RT-PCR of the TCR CDR3. Via MiXCR, TCRdb re-called the multiplex PCR reads, giving one row per CDR3 protein. The sample has about 340,000 distinct CDR3 sequences, over 15% seen once. Germline CDR1 and CDR2: SGHNT and YYREEE (reference sequence). Deletions cut 6 bases from V and 2 bases from J, with 19 bases between. CDR3 length: 16 amino acids. These patients, aged 18 to 65, had recently diagnosed hyperthyroidism lasting under 2 months. Clinical symptoms, serum thyroxine, TRAb, thyroid ultrasound and orbital computed tomography established diagnosis. This clonotype was counted only a few times. Antigen unknown.

The chain uses TRBV5-4 and TRBJ2-3; D is possibly TRBD2 (5 bases). The sequenced material came from blood. The receptor's source is a woman aged 45-65 years with Graves' hyperthyroidism. The chain's CDR3 is CASTSLGRKDTDTQYF. CDR3 DNA: TGTGCCAGCACCAGCCTAGGGAGAAAAGACACAGATACGCAGTATTTT.